The present entry profiles one TCR beta chain with its context. Its antigen is unknown. These data come from a study of a mutant IDH1 vaccine in newly diagnosed glioma. In germline, CDR1 is SGHAT, CDR2 FQNNGV. CDR3 size: 14 residues. With 5 bases removed from V and 0 bases from J, the gap between germline ends came to 10 bases. Specified time point: week 5, during vaccination. Every single dose of the vaccine, 300 ug of mutant IDH1 20-mer peptide, came with topical imiquimod. Assay: immunoSEQ multiplex PCR; the TCRdb copy retains only in-frame clones and omits some. The table has about 51,000 clones, 78% seen once; the top ten hold about 5%.

The receptor comes from a man aged 50 to 59 with glioma. The sample consisted of PBMCs, taken from a glioma patient whose treatment included an IDH1 peptide vaccine. The chain uses TRBV11-2 and TRBJ1-1; D call uncertain. CDR3 DNA sequence: TGTGCCAGCAGCCTCGGACGGTTGAACACTGAAGCTTTCTTT. This gives the protein CASSLGRLNTEAFF.